A selection of T cell receptor beta chains follows, all from one sample in a study of control samples from healthy donors and cancer patients. TCRdb's copy holds only in-frame clones and misses some; the assay was immunoSEQ multiplex PCR. Among some 39,000 clones listed, 83% were seen once. Sequencing was carried out using PBMCs. Receptors originate from a woman aged 55-69 years with lung cancer. Both conserved end residues are part of each CDR3. A D gene is named only where the DNA matches it firmly. Clone size is not always given. Where it is, it says once, few, many or a class for expanded clones.

J gene: TRBJ1-1; V gene: TRBV6-5; clone size: -; D gene: -; CDR3 DNA: TGTGCCAGCAGTTACTATCCGGGCCGGGGCACTGAAGCTTTCTTT; CDR3 protein: CASSYYPGRGTEAFF
J gene: TRBJ1-6; V gene: TRBV10-1; clone size: -; D gene: -; CDR3 DNA: TGCGCCAGCAGCTCAGGGTCCAATAATTCACCCCTCCACTTT; CDR3 protein: CASSSGSNNSPLHF
J gene: TRBJ1-2; V gene: TRBV12-3/TRBV12-4; clone size: -; D gene: -; CDR3 DNA: TGTGCCAGCAGTTTAGACAGGGTCCATGGCTACACCTTC; CDR3 protein: CASSLDRVHGYTF
J gene: TRBJ2-5; V gene: TRBV19; clone size: -; D gene: -; CDR3 DNA: TGTGCCAGTAGTATAGGAGGTAGTGGAGAGACCCAGTACTTC; CDR3 protein: CASSIGGSGETQYF
J gene: TRBJ1-1; V gene: TRBV6-2/TRBV6-3; clone size: -; D gene: -; CDR3 DNA: TGTGCCAGCAGTTACGGATCAGGATCTGAAGCTTTCTTT; CDR3 protein: CASSYGSGSEAFF
J gene: TRBJ1-1; V gene: TRBV6-5; clone size: -; D gene: -; CDR3 DNA: TGTGCCACCACCGTGCCGGGGGCGATTGAAGCTTTCTTT; CDR3 protein: CATTVPGAIEAFF
J gene: TRBJ1-4; V gene: TRBV7-2; clone size: -; D gene: TRBD1; CDR3 DNA: TGTGCCAGCAGCTTAGCCAGGACAGGGGCCCTTCGTGGAGAAAAACTGTTTTTT; CDR3 protein: CASSLARTGALRGEKLFF
J gene: TRBJ1-1; V gene: TRBV6-2/TRBV6-3; clone size: -; D gene: -; CDR3 DNA: TGTGCCAGCAGTTATCCGGGAGGCGCTTTCTTT; CDR3 protein: CASSYPGGAFF
J gene: TRBJ1-3; V gene: TRBV27; clone size: few; D gene: -; CDR3 DNA: TGTGCCAGCAGTTTCAGGGGAGGAACTGGAAACACCATATATTTT; CDR3 protein: CASSFRGGTGNTIYF
J gene: TRBJ2-1; V gene: TRBV19; clone size: -; D gene: TRBD2; CDR3 DNA: TGTGCCAGTAGCCCCCTAGCGGGAGCTGACAATGAGCAGTTCTTC; CDR3 protein: CASSPLAGADNEQFF
J gene: TRBJ2-7; V gene: TRBV11-2; clone size: -; D gene: -; CDR3 DNA: TGTGCCAGCAGCCCTGCGCTTTCGGAGCAGTACTTC; CDR3 protein: CASSPALSEQYF
J gene: TRBJ2-7; V gene: TRBV5-4; clone size: -; D gene: -; CDR3 DNA: TGTGCCAGCAGCCGGAACCCCGGCGAGCAGTACTTC; CDR3 protein: CASSRNPGEQYF
J gene: TRBJ1-2; V gene: TRBV7-9; clone size: -; D gene: -; CDR3 DNA: TGTGCCAGCAGCGACGGAGGGAGGGGCAGGGACTATGGCTACACCTTC; CDR3 protein: CASSDGGRGRDYGYTF
J gene: TRBJ2-5; V gene: TRBV30; clone size: -; D gene: TRBD2; CDR3 DNA: TGTGCCTGGAGTGTAACTAGCGGGGGAGAGACCCAGTACTTC; CDR3 protein: CAWSVTSGGETQYF
J gene: TRBJ2-5; V gene: TRBV7-3; clone size: -; D gene: -; CDR3 DNA: TGTGCCAGCAGCACGCGGCGTAGCCTCCTTCAAGAGACCCAGTACTTC; CDR3 protein: CASSTRRSLLQETQYF
J gene: TRBJ2-3; V gene: TRBV6-5; clone size: once; D gene: -; CDR3 DNA: TGTGCCAGCGAAAGGGTACCAGATACGCAGTATTTT; CDR3 protein: CASERVPDTQYF
J gene: TRBJ1-2; V gene: TRBV7-9; clone size: -; D gene: -; CDR3 DNA: TGTGCCAGCAGCGTTCCAACAGCTCTAGACTATGGCTACACCTTC; CDR3 protein: CASSVPTALDYGYTF
J gene: TRBJ2-1; V gene: TRBV5-4; clone size: -; D gene: -; CDR3 DNA: TGTGCCAGCAGCTTGGGGACTAATGAGCAGTTCTTC; CDR3 protein: CASSLGTNEQFF
J gene: TRBJ2-5; V gene: TRBV5-4; clone size: -; D gene: -; CDR3 DNA: TGTGCCAGCAGCCCCCAGATGGCCCAAGAGACCCAGTACTTC; CDR3 protein: CASSPQMAQETQYF
J gene: TRBJ2-1; V gene: TRBV7-2; clone size: -; D gene: TRBD2; CDR3 DNA: TGTGCCAGCAGCCCGTCGCTAGCGGGAGGGCAAGAGCAGTTCTTC; CDR3 protein: CASSPSLAGGQEQFF
J gene: TRBJ2-1; V gene: TRBV10-1; clone size: -; D gene: TRBD1; CDR3 DNA: TGCGCCAGCAGTTACAGGGGTTCTGAGCAGTTCTTC; CDR3 protein: CASSYRGSEQFF
J gene: TRBJ2-3; V gene: TRBV12-3/TRBV12-4; clone size: -; D gene: TRBD2; CDR3 DNA: TGTGCCAGCAGCGGCGGGAGGGCCGATACGCAGTATTTT; CDR3 protein: CASSGGRADTQYF
J gene: TRBJ2-6; V gene: TRBV9; clone size: -; D gene: TRBD1; CDR3 DNA: TGTGCCAGCAGACGGGACAGTTTTTCTGGGGCCAACGTCCTGACTTTC; CDR3 protein: CASRRDSFSGANVLTF
J gene: TRBJ1-3; V gene: TRBV27; clone size: -; D gene: -; CDR3 DNA: TGTGCCAGCGATCGCGACAGATCTGGAAACACCATATATTTT; CDR3 protein: CASDRDRSGNTIYF
J gene: TRBJ1-5; V gene: TRBV27; clone size: -; D gene: -; CDR3 DNA: TGTGCCAGCAGTTTATCGGGGACCCCCAATCAGCCCCAGCATTTT; CDR3 protein: CASSLSGTPNQPQHF
J gene: TRBJ2-1; V gene: TRBV4-2; clone size: -; D gene: TRBD1; CDR3 DNA: TGTGCCAGCAGCCAAGAAGTAGGACAGGGATTGGAGCAGTTCTTC; CDR3 protein: CASSQEVGQGLEQFF
J gene: TRBJ2-7; V gene: TRBV21-1; clone size: -; D gene: -; CDR3 DNA: TGTGCCAGAGGTCGGTCCAGCCCCTTCCAGCAGTACTTC; CDR3 protein: CARGRSSPFQQYF
J gene: TRBJ1-2; V gene: TRBV19; clone size: -; D gene: TRBD1; CDR3 DNA: TGTGCCAGTAGTAAAAACATACAGGGGGACTACACCTTC; CDR3 protein: CASSKNIQGDYTF
J gene: TRBJ2-1; V gene: TRBV9; clone size: -; D gene: TRBD2; CDR3 DNA: TGTGCCAGCCACATCTCCGGGACTAGCGGGTCAAATGAGCAGTTCTTC; CDR3 protein: CASHISGTSGSNEQFF
J gene: TRBJ1-1; V gene: TRBV18; clone size: few; D gene: -; CDR3 DNA: TGTGCCAGCTCACCACGGACCATGAACACTGAAGCTTTCTTT; CDR3 protein: CASSPRTMNTEAFF
J gene: TRBJ2-7; V gene: TRBV5-6; clone size: -; D gene: -; CDR3 DNA: TGTGCCAGCAGCACCCTCCCAGTCCACGAGCAGTACTTC; CDR3 protein: CASSTLPVHEQYF
J gene: TRBJ1-2; V gene: TRBV15; clone size: -; D gene: TRBD1; CDR3 DNA: TGTGCCACCAGCAGAGATTATGCGAGCGGGACAGGGGGGTCCAGCTACACCTTC; CDR3 protein: CATSRDYASGTGGSSYTF
J gene: TRBJ2-3; V gene: TRBV19; clone size: -; D gene: TRBD2; CDR3 DNA: TGTGCCAGTAGTTCATCCTCTAGCGGGGCCCCAGATACGCAGTATTTT; CDR3 protein: CASSSSSSGAPDTQYF
J gene: TRBJ1-5; V gene: TRBV7-8; clone size: few; D gene: -; CDR3 DNA: TGTGCCAGCAGCTTAGGACATGGTCAGCCCCAGCATTTT; CDR3 protein: CASSLGHGQPQHF
J gene: TRBJ1-2; V gene: TRBV27; clone size: -; D gene: -; CDR3 DNA: TGTGCCAGCAGTTTGTTAACAGGGACGCTTAACTATGGCTACACCTTC; CDR3 protein: CASSLLTGTLNYGYTF
J gene: TRBJ1-1; V gene: TRBV6-2/TRBV6-3; clone size: once; D gene: -; CDR3 DNA: TGTGCCAGCAGTTACCAGGCTGGGAAAACTGAAGCTTTCTTT; CDR3 protein: CASSYQAGKTEAFF
J gene: TRBJ1-1; V gene: TRBV12-3/TRBV12-4; clone size: once; D gene: -; CDR3 DNA: TGTGCCAGCAGTTCGATCCAGGGGACTGAAGCTTTCTTT; CDR3 protein: CASSSIQGTEAFF
J gene: TRBJ2-1; V gene: TRBV29-1; clone size: -; D gene: TRBD2; CDR3 DNA: TGCAGCGCCGCGTCGGCTAGCGGGAGTAGGGAGCAGTTCTTC; CDR3 protein: CSAASASGSREQFF
J gene: TRBJ2-5; V gene: TRBV5-1; clone size: -; D gene: -; CDR3 DNA: TGCGCCAGCAGCTTACAAGAGACCCAGTACTTC; CDR3 protein: CASSLQETQYF
J gene: TRBJ2-7; V gene: TRBV7-2; clone size: -; D gene: -; CDR3 DNA: TGTGCCAGCAGCCCGGGGCCCAACTACGAGCAGTACTTC; CDR3 protein: CASSPGPNYEQYF
J gene: TRBJ1-2; V gene: TRBV14; clone size: -; D gene: -; CDR3 DNA: TGTGCCAGCAGCCACGTAACCTCGGGAGGGCTGATACCCTATGGCTACACCTTC; CDR3 protein: CASSHVTSGGLIPYGYTF
J gene: TRBJ2-1; V gene: TRBV24-1; clone size: once; D gene: -; CDR3 DNA: TGTGCCACCAGTGACCAGGGGGGCCTAGCGAATGAGCAGTTCTTC; CDR3 protein: CATSDQGGLANEQFF
J gene: TRBJ1-1; V gene: TRBV5-8; clone size: -; D gene: -; CDR3 DNA: TGTGCCAGCAGCCCGGAGAGTTATCAGAACACTGAAGCTTTCTTT; CDR3 protein: CASSPESYQNTEAFF